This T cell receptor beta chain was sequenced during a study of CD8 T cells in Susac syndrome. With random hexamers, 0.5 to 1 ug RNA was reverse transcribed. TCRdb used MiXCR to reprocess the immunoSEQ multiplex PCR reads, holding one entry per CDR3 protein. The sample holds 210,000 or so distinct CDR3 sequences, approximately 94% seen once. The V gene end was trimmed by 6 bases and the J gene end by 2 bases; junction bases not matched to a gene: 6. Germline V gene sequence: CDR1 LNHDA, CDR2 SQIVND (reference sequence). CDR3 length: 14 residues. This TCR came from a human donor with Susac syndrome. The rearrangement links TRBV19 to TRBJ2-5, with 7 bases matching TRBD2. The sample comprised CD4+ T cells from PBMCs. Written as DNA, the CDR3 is TGTGCCAGTAGCCCAGGACTAGAGCAAGAGACCCAGTACTTC. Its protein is CASSPGLEQETQYF.